This entry features one T cell receptor beta chain sequence. This record belongs to a study of blood T cell repertoires in COVID-19. As for the study in general: Whether acute or convalescent, the COVID-19 samples came from the United States, Italy and Spain.

In the original analysis: Scientists estimated how many nucleated cells there were by amplifying reference gene primers. The protocol was immunoSEQ multiplex PCR, while the TCRdb copy is restricted to in-frame clones and leaves out a portion. That table gives V, J and clone size, and the DNA gave D and trimming. Of more than 150,000 clones detected, approximately 85% appear once; the ten largest clones hold more than 8%. Sequenced sample: peripheral blood. This receptor was taken from a woman older than 75 with acute or convalescent COVID-19.

This chain's CDR3 is CASSEWGGAGIYNEQFF. The DNA of the CDR3 is TGTGCCAGCAGTGAATGGGGCGGGGCGGGCATCTACAATGAGCAGTTCTTC. This chain joins TRBV2 and TRBJ2-1; D possibly corresponds to TRBD2 (6 bases). This CDR3 is 17 amino acids long. With 2 bases removed from V and 3 bases from J, the gap between germline ends came to 17 bases. In germline, CDR1 is SNHLY, CDR2 FYNNEI.